The rows below give T cell receptor beta chains drawn from one sample of a study of T cells after yellow fever vaccination. TCRdb independently ran MiXCR on the 5' RACE reads; one entry per CDR3 protein. The sample carries 250,000 to 400,000 distinct CDR3 sequences, 3.5% to 4.5% recorded once. The source was PBMCs, collected 15 days after the yellow fever booster vaccination. These TCRs come from a man between 18 and 29 years old who received the YFV17D yellow fever vaccine. Each CDR3 is given with its conserved first and last residue. The D gene is left open where the match is weak. A clone size is listed for some rows: how often the clone was seen (once, few, many), or a class if it is expanded.

TRBV7-9	TRBJ1-1	-	many	CASSFHGGGNTEAFF	TGTGCCAGCAGCTTCCACGGCGGGGGGAACACTGAAGCTTTCTTT
TRBV19	TRBJ2-1	TRBD1	few	CASSPDDRGLYNEQFF	TGTGCCAGTAGTCCAGACGACAGGGGGCTTTACAATGAGCAGTTCTTC
TRBV7-9	TRBJ1-2	-	many	CASSQGGVGYTF	TGTGCCAGCAGTCAAGGAGGGGTCGGCTACACCTTC
TRBV27	TRBJ2-1	TRBD2	few	CASKPTSGGAGEQFF	TGTGCCAGCAAGCCGACTAGCGGGGGGGCCGGGGAGCAGTTCTTC
TRBV10-3	TRBJ1-5	-	many	CAISEGAPSAPQHF	TGTGCCATCAGTGAGGGCGCACCATCCGCGCCCCAGCATTTT
TRBV19	TRBJ1-5	-	few	CASDRGLQPQHF	TGTGCCAGCGATCGGGGGCTTCAGCCCCAGCATTTT
TRBV29-1	TRBJ2-2	-	many	CSVSVSTGELFF	TGCAGCGTTTCCGTATCCACCGGGGAGCTGTTTTTT
TRBV5-5	TRBJ2-3	TRBD2	many	CASSLIRTSGGTDTQYF	TGTGCCAGCAGCTTGATCCGGACTAGCGGGGGAACAGATACGCAGTATTTT
TRBV7-9	TRBJ1-1	-	-	CASSTRALLF	TGTGCCAGCAGCACCCGGGCCCTGCTCTTT
TRBV4-3	TRBJ2-2	-	few	CASSQEVLGNTGELFF	TGCGCCAGCAGCCAAGAGGTTTTGGGGAACACCGGGGAGCTGTTTTTT
TRBV6-5	TRBJ2-7	TRBD1	many	CASSYHRTGSYEQYF	TGTGCCAGCAGTTACCATCGGACAGGGTCCTACGAGCAGTACTTC
TRBV6-2/TRBV6-3	TRBJ2-1	-	many	CASSYFLSSYNEQFF	TGTGCCAGCAGTTACTTCCTAAGCTCCTACAATGAGCAGTTCTTC
TRBV6-6	TRBJ1-5	TRBD1	many	CASSQSTGNQPQHF	TGTGCCAGCAGTCAATCGACAGGGAATCAGCCCCAGCATTTT
TRBV7-7	TRBJ2-5	-	few	CASSFQPGSQETQYF	TGTGCTAGCAGCTTTCAGCCGGGATCCCAAGAGACCCAGTACTTC
TRBV7-6	TRBJ2-5	-	many	CASSFSSLGPQETQYF	TGTGCCAGCAGCTTTTCCTCCCTTGGACCCCAAGAGACCCAGTACTTC
TRBV12-3/TRBV12-4	TRBJ1-2	-	many	CASSDSPRGGYTF	TGTGCCAGCAGTGATTCGCCCCGGGGTGGCTACACCTTC
TRBV5-1	TRBJ2-7	TRBD2	-	CASSTGTLAGFYEQYF	TGCGCCAGCAGCACCGGGACTTTAGCGGGGTTCTACGAGCAGTACTTC
TRBV20-1	TRBJ2-7	TRBD1	-	CSAIGQGYYEQYF	TGCAGTGCTATAGGACAGGGTTACTACGAGCAGTACTTC
TRBV12-3/TRBV12-4	TRBJ1-2	-	-	CASRLAGENGYTF	TGTGCCAGCAGACTCGCCGGGGAGAATGGCTACACCTTC
TRBV5-1	TRBJ2-1	-	-	CASSRTAAGGHNEQFF	TGCGCCAGCAGCCGAACCGCGGCGGGCGGTCACAATGAGCAGTTCTTC
TRBV12-3/TRBV12-4	TRBJ1-2	TRBD1	many	CASSLTGGSWGYTF	TGTGCCAGCAGTCTGACAGGGGGCAGCTGGGGCTACACCTTC
TRBV7-3	TRBJ2-3	-	many	CASSLTPVGDTQYF	TGTGCCAGCAGCTTAACTCCGGTGGGAGATACGCAGTATTTT
TRBV20-1	TRBJ1-3	TRBD1	-	CSARDRREGNTIYF	TGCAGTGCTAGGGACAGGAGAGAAGGAAACACCATATATTTT
TRBV6-2/TRBV6-3	TRBJ2-6	TRBD1	few	CASSYSMQGAPPLANVLTF	TGTGCCAGCAGTTACTCGATGCAGGGGGCCCCGCCTCTCGCCAACGTCCTGACTTTC
TRBV30	TRBJ2-3	-	many	CAWMDFSTDTQYF	TGTGCCTGGATGGACTTTAGCACAGATACGCAGTATTTT
TRBV11-2	TRBJ2-5	-	many	CASSPRLSERPLRRVAQYF	TGTGCCAGCAGCCCCCGTCTCAGTGAGAGGCCGCTGCGCAGGGTGGCCCAGTACTTC
TRBV5-5	TRBJ1-2	TRBD1	many	CASSPERGQANYGYTF	TGTGCCAGCAGCCCGGAGAGGGGGCAAGCTAACTATGGCTACACCTTC
TRBV6-2/TRBV6-3	TRBJ1-1	-	-	CASSYSRVLAEAFF	TGTGCCAGCAGTTACTCGAGGGTTTTGGCTGAAGCTTTCTTT
TRBV4-3	TRBJ2-2	-	few	CASSQTMTLGLFF	TGCGCCAGCAGCCAGACCATGACCCTCGGGCTGTTTTTT
TRBV7-6	TRBJ2-3	TRBD2	many	CASSLVVGLAVGTDTQYF	TGTGCCAGCAGCTTAGTAGTGGGGCTAGCGGTAGGCACAGATACGCAGTATTTT
TRBV5-4	TRBJ2-3	TRBD1	many	CASSWGQGLPGDTQYF	TGTGCCAGCAGCTGGGGACAGGGCCTCCCTGGGGATACGCAGTATTTT
TRBV27	TRBJ2-7	-	few	CASSFLGEEDYEQYF	TGTGCCAGCAGTTTCCTAGGGGAGGAGGACTACGAGCAGTACTTC
TRBV7-6	TRBJ2-7	-	-	CASSVRGSNEQYF	TGTGCCAGCAGCGTGAGGGGTAGTAACGAGCAGTACTTC
TRBV7-6	TRBJ2-2	-	many	CASIAGTNTGELFF	TGTGCCAGCATCGCTGGGACGAACACCGGGGAGCTGTTTTTT
TRBV6-4	TRBJ2-3	TRBD2	many	CASKRGEHTDTQYF	TGTGCCAGCAAACGGGGGGAACACACAGATACGCAGTATTTT
TRBV7-9	TRBJ1-2	-	-	CASSPGGHSDTF	TGTGCCAGCAGTCCCGGGGGACACTCCGACACCTTC
TRBV6-2/TRBV6-3	TRBJ1-6	-	few	CASSYQRGTSSYNSPLHF	TGTGCCAGCAGTTATCAGCGGGGGACGAGCTCCTATAATTCACCCCTCCACTTT
TRBV5-1	TRBJ1-6	-	-	CASSLSRDWKNSPLHF	TGCGCCAGCAGCTTGAGTCGGGACTGGAAGAATTCACCCCTCCACTTT
TRBV12-3/TRBV12-4	TRBJ2-1	-	-	CASSKRNEQFF	TGTGCCAGCAGCAAACGTAATGAGCAGTTCTTC
TRBV7-9	TRBJ1-1	-	many	CASRTLGGNTEAFF	TGTGCCAGCAGAACCTTAGGGGGAAACACTGAAGCTTTCTTT
TRBV4-1	TRBJ1-5	-	-	CASSQDVRQPQHF	TGCGCCAGCAGCCAAGATGTTCGGCAGCCCCAGCATTTT
TRBV6-4	TRBJ2-2	-	many	CASSDSGENTGELFF	TGTGCCAGCAGTGACTCAGGGGAGAACACCGGGGAGCTGTTTTTT
TRBV4-2	TRBJ1-2	TRBD1	few	CASSQGGTGARYGYTF	TGTGCCAGCAGCCAAGGCGGGACAGGCGCACGCTATGGCTACACCTTC
TRBV10-2	TRBJ1-1	-	many	CASSDPGGANTEAFF	TGCGCCAGCAGTGACCCTGGGGGGGCGAACACTGAAGCTTTCTTT
TRBV29-1	TRBJ2-7	TRBD1	many	CSATGGVAYEQYF	TGCAGCGCCACAGGGGGAGTAGCCTACGAGCAGTACTTC
TRBV27	TRBJ1-1	-	many	CASRTGESKAFF	TGTGCCAGCAGGACGGGGGAAAGTAAGGCTTTCTTT
TRBV7-2	TRBJ2-4	-	-	CASRRGGRTKNIQYF	TGTGCCAGCAGGAGGGGGGGCCGAACCAAAAACATTCAGTACTTC
TRBV7-9	TRBJ2-6	TRBD2	few	CASSLHDGRGRGSGANVLTF	TGTGCCAGCAGCTTGCATGATGGGAGGGGCCGGGGCTCTGGGGCCAACGTCCTGACTTTC
TRBV29-1	TRBJ2-6	-	few	CSVPGLVSGANVLTF	TGCAGCGTGCCGGGACTGGTCTCTGGGGCCAACGTCCTGACTTTC
TRBV4-1	TRBJ1-5	-	few	CASSQDSGQPQHF	TGCGCCAGCAGCCAAGATTCCGGTCAGCCCCAGCATTTT
TRBV6-5	TRBJ1-2	-	many	CASTEGPNYGYTF	TGTGCCAGCACGGAAGGTCCTAACTATGGCTACACCTTC
TRBV4-1	TRBJ2-5	TRBD1	-	CASSRGPGQGEETQYF	TGCGCCAGCAGCCGGGGGCCGGGACAGGGAGAAGAGACCCAGTACTTC
TRBV24-1	TRBJ2-2	-	few	CATSDVRGTGELFF	TGTGCCACCAGTGATGTTAGGGGCACCGGGGAGCTGTTTTTT
TRBV10-3	TRBJ2-1	-	many	CAITEGRGNEQFF	TGTGCCATCACCGAGGGTCGGGGCAATGAGCAGTTCTTC